This T cell receptor beta chain was obtained from a study of T cell responses to AZD1222 COVID-19 vaccine. CDR1 is MNHEY and CDR2 is SVGAGI in the germline V gene. The length of the CDR3 is 13 residues. The germline V and J ends were trimmed by 10 bases and 6 bases, with 19 bases remaining between them. Profiling relied on immunoSEQ multiplex PCR, and the TCRdb table lists in-frame clones only, not all of them. This table holds roughly 100,000 clones, 80% to 95% found once. Material: peripheral blood, obtained on day 0 of AZD1222 vaccination. This receptor was identified in an adult in good health. This chain joins TRBV6-5 and TRBJ2-7, with D perhaps TRBD1 or TRBD2 (6 bases each). The CDR3 loop is CANPRGAVPEQYF. For the CDR3, the DNA is TGTGCCAACCCGAGGGGGGCCGTCCCCGAGCAGTACTTC.